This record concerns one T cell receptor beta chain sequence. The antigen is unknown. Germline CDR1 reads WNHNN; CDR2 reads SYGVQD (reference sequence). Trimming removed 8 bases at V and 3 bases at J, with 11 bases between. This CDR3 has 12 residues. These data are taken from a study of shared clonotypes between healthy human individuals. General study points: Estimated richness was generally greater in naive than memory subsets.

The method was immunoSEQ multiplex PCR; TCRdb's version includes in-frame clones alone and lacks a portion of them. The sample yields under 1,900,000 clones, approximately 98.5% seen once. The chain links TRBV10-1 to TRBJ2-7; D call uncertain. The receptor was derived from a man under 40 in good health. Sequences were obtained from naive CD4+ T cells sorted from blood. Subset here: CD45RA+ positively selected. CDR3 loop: CASGPTDYEQYF. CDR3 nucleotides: TGCGCCAGCGGCCCCACCGACTACGAGCAGTACTTC.